These 2 T cell receptor beta chains share one sample of origin, sequenced in a study of cytomegalovirus exposure and HLA in healthy donors. The PCR ran on 60 Vbeta and 13 Jbeta primers. Only in-frame clones appear in the TCRdb table, and some are missing; sequencing was by immunoSEQ multiplex PCR. The repertoire table contains more than 50,000 clones. Input material: PBMCs. Every receptor here comes from a man aged 45-65 years in good health and CMV-seropositive.

The chain combines TRBV19 with TRBJ2-1; 8 bases map to TRBD2. CDR3 length: 15 residues. J lost 10 bases, V lost 7 bases, and 15 bases had no gene match. Germline V CDR1 and CDR2: LNHDA, SQIVND (reference sequence). In nucleotides, the CDR3 is TGTGCCAGTACCCCCCACGGGGGGGGGCAGGGGGAGCAGTTCTTC. This translates into CASTPHGGGQGEQFF.

V and J are TRBV7-9 and TRBJ2-7; 7 positions agree with TRBD1. Trimming took 4 bases from V and 7 from J; bases not matched to a gene: 7. The CDR3 has 13 amino acids. Germline CDR1 is SEHNR and CDR2 is FQNEAQ (reference sequence). CDR3 DNA: TGTGCCAGCAGCTCGGGACAGCCTATGGAGCAGTACTTC. This codes for CASSSGQPMEQYF.